This T cell receptor (beta chain) was identified during a study of T-cell reconstitution after alpha-beta-depleted transplantation in children. It was with unique molecular identifiers that the TCRbeta library was prepared. MiXCR, applied by TCRdb to the PCR reads, yields one record per CDR3 protein. Of 250,000 to 350,000 distinct CDR3 sequences in the sample, about 10% are singletons; the top ten hold over 9.5%. Germline CDR1 reads MNHEY; CDR2 reads SMNVEV (reference sequence). This CDR3 spans 15 amino acids. The V and J ends lost 0 bases and 3 bases respectively, with 12 bases between them. The chain combines TRBV27 with TRBJ2-7; D is undetermined. This receptor was identified in a human donor who donated a stem cell graft to a child with SCID. Sequences were derived from PBMCs from the stem cell graft donor, sampled from the stem cell graft. The CDR3 nucleotides are TGTGCCAGCAGTTTATCGGCCGGCAAGATCTACGAGCAGTACTTC. The encoded protein is CASSLSAGKIYEQYF.